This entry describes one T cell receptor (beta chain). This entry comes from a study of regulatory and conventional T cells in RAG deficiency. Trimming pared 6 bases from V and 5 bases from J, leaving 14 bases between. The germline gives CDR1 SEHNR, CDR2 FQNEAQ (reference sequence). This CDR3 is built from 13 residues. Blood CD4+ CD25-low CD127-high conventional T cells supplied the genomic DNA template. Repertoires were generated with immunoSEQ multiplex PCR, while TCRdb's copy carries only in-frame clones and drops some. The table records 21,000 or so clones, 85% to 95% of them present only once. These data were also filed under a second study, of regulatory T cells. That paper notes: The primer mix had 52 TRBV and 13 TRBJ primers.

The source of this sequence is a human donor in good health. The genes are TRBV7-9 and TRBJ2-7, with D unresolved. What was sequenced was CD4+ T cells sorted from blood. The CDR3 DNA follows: TGTGCCAGCAGACGTAAGGAAGCCGACGAGCAGTACTTC. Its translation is CASRRKEADEQYF.